This TCR beta chain came from a study of cytomegalovirus exposure and HLA in healthy donors. Turning to the study itself: From roughly 180 million T cells, an earlier analysis saw roughly 110 million unique TCR beta sequences. For the 300 to 400 genotyped donors, 75% to 90% fell within the Caucasian-associated ancestry cluster.

The PCR ran on 60 Vbeta and 13 Jbeta primers. The repertoire was sequenced with immunoSEQ multiplex PCR; TCRdb's copy has only in-frame clones and lacks some. The table lists approximately 73,000 clones, about two thirds of them singletons. The table lists this clone with a few counts. Its matching antigen is unknown. Trimming pared 2 bases from V and 5 bases from J, leaving 16 bases between. The germline CDR1 and CDR2 sequences are MDHEN and SYDVKM. CDR3 length equals 16 residues. Study-wide points: Serostatus for CMV was the only available immune exposure information.

The receptor comes from a man aged 30 to 39 in good health and CMV-seropositive. The specimen sequenced was PBMCs. The V gene is TRBV28, the J gene TRBJ1-3; D might be TRBD1 (5 bases). The CDR3, as DNA: TGTGCCAGCAGTTTACACGAAAAACAGGCCCGAAACACCATATATTTT. It yields the protein CASSLHEKQARNTIYF. Filled out from reference TRBV28 and TRBJ1-3, the complete variable domain reads DVKVTQSSRYLVKRTGEKVFLECVQDMDHENMFWYRQDPGLGLRLIYFSYDVKMKEKGDIPEGYSVSREKKERFSLILESASTNQTSMYLCASSLHEKQARNTIYFGEGSWLTVV.